The 17 T cell receptor beta chains given below trace back to one sample, sequenced in a study of blood T cell repertoires in COVID-19. Repertoires were generated with immunoSEQ multiplex PCR, while TCRdb's copy carries only in-frame clones and drops some. The profile covers 150,000 to 200,000 clones, with approximately 87% appearing a single time and 0.88% taken by the ten largest. The sequencing input was peripheral blood. Receptors originate from a woman younger than 30 who had recovered from COVID-19.

V gene TRBV5-6 combines with J gene TRBJ2-1, with a tentative D call TRBD2 (5 bases). From germline, CDR1 is SGHDT and CDR2 YYEEEE. This CDR3 contains 15 residues. The ends were cut back, 4 bases at V and 0 bases at J, with 11 bases in the middle. In DNA, the CDR3 is TGTGCCAGCAGCGCCGACTACCTCTCCTACAATGAGCAGTTCTTC. Its protein product is CASSADYLSYNEQFF.

This chain connects TRBV14 to TRBJ2-7; 8 positions match TRBD1. This CDR3 is 19 amino acids long. V lost 0 bases, J lost 2 bases, and 15 bases stayed unmatched. In germline, CDR1 is SGHDN, CDR2 FVKESK. The CDR3 sequence: CASSQDSLPQGARAYEQYV. The CDR3 region has the DNA TGTGCCAGCAGCCAAGATTCGCTACCCCAGGGGGCGCGGGCCTACGAGCAGTACGTC.

The chain uses TRBV7-2 and TRBJ1-3, with D perhaps matching TRBD1 (5 bases). The ends were cut back, 1 base at V and 8 bases at J, with 15 bases in the middle. The CDR3 contains 15 residues. CDR1 and CDR2 from the germline V gene are SGHTA and FQGNSA. The CDR3 is CASSLGQGSAYTIYF. The CDR3 DNA sequence: TGTGCCAGCAGCTTAGGGCAGGGAAGCGCCTACACCATATATTTT.

This chain uses TRBV29-1 with TRBJ1-1; D not resolved. Trimming removed 1 base from V and 10 bases from J, with 7 bases in between. The CDR3 sequence is 10 residues long. CDR1 is SQVTM and CDR2 is ANQGSEA in the germline V gene. As DNA, the CDR3 is TGCAGCGTTGAAGGCGCAGGAGCTTTCTTT. Translation gives CSVEGAGAFF.

The rearrangement uses TRBV11-1 and TRBJ1-1; perhaps TRBD1 as D (5 bases). The V end was cut by 2 bases, the J end by 0 bases, with 10 bases between. Germline V CDR1 and CDR2: SGHAT, FQDESV (reference sequence). The CDR3 is 15 amino acids. CDR3 nucleotide sequence: TGTGCCAGCAGCTTACGTGCAGGGATGAACACTGAAGCTTTCTTT. This gives the protein CASSLRAGMNTEAFF.

The chain employs TRBV4-1 and TRBJ1-1, with D unresolved. This CDR3 has 15 amino acids. The V end was cut by 1 base, the J end by 0 bases, with 9 bases between. Germline V gene data show CDR1 as MGHRA and CDR2 as YSYEKL. The chain's CDR3 is CASSQVSGMNTEAFF. CDR3 coding DNA: TGCGCCAGCAGCCAAGTGAGCGGTATGAACACTGAAGCTTTCTTT.

The chain couples TRBV7-2 to TRBJ2-3; D is unresolved. The CDR3 runs to 12 residues. V lost 5 bases to trimming and J lost 4 bases, with 7 bases between them. In germline, CDR1 is SGHTA, CDR2 FQGNSA. CDR3 nucleotides: TGTGCCAGCAGCCCACTCTCAGATACGCAGTATTTT. Translating gives CASSPLSDTQYF.

This clone has a single count. This rearrangement joins TRBV7-6 to TRBJ2-1; possibly TRBD2 for D (6 bases). Trimming removed 7 bases at V and 6 bases at J, with 16 bases between. The CDR3 has 14 amino acids. CDR1 and CDR2 (germline): SGHVS, FNYEAQ. CDR3 nucleotide sequence: TGTGCCAGCAATCCCTTGGGAGGTGGCAATGAGCAGTTCTTC. Its translation is CASNPLGGGNEQFF.

This sequence joins TRBV12-3 or TRBV12-4 and TRBJ1-2, with no clear D. This CDR3 spans 13 amino acids. V lost 7 bases to trimming and J lost 3 bases, with 12 bases between them. In nucleotides, the CDR3 is TGTGCCAGCACCCTGACTCCCGACTATGGCTACACCTTC. Protein sequence: CASTLTPDYGYTF.

The rearrangement uses TRBV15 and TRBJ1-1; D might be TRBD1 (6 bases). CDR3 length: 16 amino acids. Trimming took 1 base from V and 1 from J, leaving 13 bases between them. The germline V gene has CDR1 LNHNV and CDR2 YYDKDF (reference sequence). This chain's CDR3 is CATSRGGGAGNTEAFF. The CDR3 DNA is TGTGCCACCAGCAGAGGGGGGGGCGCTGGGAACACTGAAGCTTTCTTT.

The V gene is TRBV14, the J gene TRBJ2-3; a possible D gene is TRBD2 (5 bases). Germline V gene data show CDR1 as SGHDN and CDR2 as FVKESK. The length of the CDR3 is 17 residues. The ends were cut back, 0 bases at V and 6 bases at J, with 19 bases in the middle. The CDR3 sequence: CASSQDPRRADGDTQYF. The CDR3 coding sequence is TGTGCCAGCAGCCAAGATCCGAGGCGGGCAGACGGGGATACGCAGTATTTT.

The chain carries TRBV24-1 and TRBJ1-1; 7 nucleotides agree with TRBD1. The germline gives CDR1 KGHDR, CDR2 SFDVKD. J lost 0 bases, V lost 9 bases, and 15 bases had no gene match. This CDR3 contains 17 residues. CDR3: CATQMEGAPWMNTEAFF. The CDR3, as DNA: TGTGCCACCCAAATGGAGGGGGCGCCTTGGATGAACACTGAAGCTTTCTTT.

The V call is TRBV5-1, the J call TRBJ2-1, with no clear D. This CDR3 is 12 amino acids long. Trimming took off 2 bases at V and 10 bases at J, with 10 bases between the two ends. Germline V gene sequence: CDR1 SGHRS, CDR2 YFSETQ. The CDR3 DNA sequence: TGCGCCAGCAGCTTTCTGCGAGAAGAGCAGTTCTTC. Translating it yields CASSFLREEQFF.

The V gene is TRBV15, the J gene TRBJ1-5; TRBD1 might be the D (5 bases). This CDR3 comprises 15 residues. Germline V lookup: CDR1 LNHNV, CDR2 YYDKDF (reference sequence). Trimming left V 0 bases short and J 4 bases short, with 10 bases between. CDR3 amino acids: CATSRETAKNQPQHF. In DNA form, the CDR3 reads TGTGCCACCAGCAGAGAGACAGCAAAAAATCAGCCCCAGCATTTT.

This chain links TRBV7-6 with TRBJ2-1; TRBD2 aligns across 9 bases. Germline lookup yields CDR1 SGHVS and CDR2 FNYEAQ. This CDR3 is 16 amino acids long. The junction had 7 bases not matched to a gene; V was cut back by 0 bases and J by 7 bases. CDR3 in amino acids: CASSLAGGGVLNEQFF. CDR3 sequence (DNA): TGTGCCAGCAGCTTAGCTGGCGGGGGGGTTCTTAATGAGCAGTTCTTC.

This chain connects TRBV19 to TRBJ2-7; D not resolved. The CDR3 is 13 residues long. CDR1 LNHDA and CDR2 SQIVND come from the germline V gene (reference sequence). The V end was cut by 6 bases, the J end by 0 bases, with 9 bases between. The CDR3 nucleotides read TGTGCCAGTAGGGCGGCCCACTCCTACGAGCAGTACTTC. Encoded protein: CASRAAHSYEQYF.

CDR3: CASSPGTVSAFF. The CDR3, as DNA: TGTGCCAGCAGTCCGGGGACAGTTAGTGCTTTCTTT. V usage is TRBV12-3 or TRBV12-4 and J usage is TRBJ1-1, with TRBD1 matching 7 bases. This CDR3 has 12 residues. J lost 11 bases, V lost 5 bases, and 8 bases had no gene match.